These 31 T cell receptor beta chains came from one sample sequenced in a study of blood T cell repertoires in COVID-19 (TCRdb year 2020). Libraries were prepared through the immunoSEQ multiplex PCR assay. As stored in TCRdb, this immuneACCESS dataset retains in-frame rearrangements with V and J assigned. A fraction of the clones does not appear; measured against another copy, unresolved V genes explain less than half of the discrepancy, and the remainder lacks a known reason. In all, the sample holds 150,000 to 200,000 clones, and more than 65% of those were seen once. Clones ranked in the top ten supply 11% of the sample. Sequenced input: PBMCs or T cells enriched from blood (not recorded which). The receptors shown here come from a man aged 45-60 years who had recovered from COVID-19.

In DNA, the CDR3 is TGTGCCAGCCATGCCCGGCGGGGACCAAGATACAATGAGCAGTTCTTC. Translating gives CASHARRGPRYNEQFF. This chain links TRBV27 with TRBJ2-1, with TRBD2 as a possible D gene (6 bases). Germline V gene data show CDR1 as MNHEY and CDR2 as SMNVEV (reference sequence). This CDR3 contains 16 residues. The V end was cut by 8 bases, the J end by 4 bases, with 21 bases between.

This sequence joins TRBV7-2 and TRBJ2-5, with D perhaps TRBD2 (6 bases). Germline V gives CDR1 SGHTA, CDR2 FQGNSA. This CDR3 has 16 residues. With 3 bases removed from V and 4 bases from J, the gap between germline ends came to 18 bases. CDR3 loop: CASSFLAGGGSETQYF. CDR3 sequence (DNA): TGTGCCAGCAGCTTTCTCGCAGGTGGGGGGTCAGAGACCCAGTACTTC.

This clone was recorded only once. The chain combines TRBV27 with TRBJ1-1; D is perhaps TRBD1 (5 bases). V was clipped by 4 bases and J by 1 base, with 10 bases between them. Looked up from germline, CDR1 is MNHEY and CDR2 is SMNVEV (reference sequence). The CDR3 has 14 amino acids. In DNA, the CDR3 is TGTGCCAGCAGTTCTACGGGGGAGAACACTGAAGCTTTCTTT. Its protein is CASSSTGENTEAFF.

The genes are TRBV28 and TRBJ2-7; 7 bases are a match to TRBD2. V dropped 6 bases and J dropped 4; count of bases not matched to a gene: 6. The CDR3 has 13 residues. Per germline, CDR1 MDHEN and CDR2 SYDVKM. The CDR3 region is CASSRSGGYEQYF. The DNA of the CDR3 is TGTGCCAGCAGCCGCTCCGGGGGGTACGAGCAGTACTTC.

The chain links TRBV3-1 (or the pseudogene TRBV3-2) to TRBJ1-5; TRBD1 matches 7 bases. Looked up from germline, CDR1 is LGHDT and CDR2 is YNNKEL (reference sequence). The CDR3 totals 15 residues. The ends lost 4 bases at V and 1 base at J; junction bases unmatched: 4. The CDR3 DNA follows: TGTGCCAGCAGCCCCGGACAGGTGAGCAATCAGCCCCAGCATTTT. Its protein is CASSPGQVSNQPQHF.

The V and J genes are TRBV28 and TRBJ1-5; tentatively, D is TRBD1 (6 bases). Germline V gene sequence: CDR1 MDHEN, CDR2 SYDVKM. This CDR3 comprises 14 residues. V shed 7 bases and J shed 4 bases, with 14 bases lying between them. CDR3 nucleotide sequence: TGTGCCAGCATTGGGGGCGGGGGTAATCAGCCCCAGCATTTT. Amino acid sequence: CASIGGGGNQPQHF.

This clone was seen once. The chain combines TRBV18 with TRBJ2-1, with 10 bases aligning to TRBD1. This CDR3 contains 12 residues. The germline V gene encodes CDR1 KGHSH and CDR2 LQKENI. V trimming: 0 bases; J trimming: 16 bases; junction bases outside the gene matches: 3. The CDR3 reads CASSPPDRGKFF. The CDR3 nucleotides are TGTGCCAGCTCACCACCGGACAGGGGGAAATTCTTC.

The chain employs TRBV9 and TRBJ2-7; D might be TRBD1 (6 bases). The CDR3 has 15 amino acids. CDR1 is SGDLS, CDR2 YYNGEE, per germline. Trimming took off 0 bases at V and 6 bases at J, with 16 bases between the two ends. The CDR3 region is CASSVAWGPGFEQYF. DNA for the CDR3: TGTGCCAGCAGCGTAGCTTGGGGGCCGGGCTTCGAGCAGTACTTC.

The CDR3 region is CASSDPGRRLAGVNEQFF. CDR3 DNA sequence: TGTGCCAGCAGTGACCCCGGCCGACGGCTAGCGGGGGTGAATGAGCAGTTCTTC. The rearrangement joins TRBV2 to TRBJ2-1, with 10 bases lining up with TRBD2. Germline-derived CDR1 and CDR2 are SNHLY and FYNNEI. The trim removed 3 bases at V and 7 bases at J, leaving 15 bases unmatched. CDR3 size: 18 residues.

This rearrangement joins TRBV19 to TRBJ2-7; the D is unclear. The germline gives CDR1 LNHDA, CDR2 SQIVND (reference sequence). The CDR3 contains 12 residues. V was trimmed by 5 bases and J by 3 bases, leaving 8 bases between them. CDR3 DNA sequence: TGTGCCAGTAGTCCAGGTAACTACGAGCAGTACTTC. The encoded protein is CASSPGNYEQYF.

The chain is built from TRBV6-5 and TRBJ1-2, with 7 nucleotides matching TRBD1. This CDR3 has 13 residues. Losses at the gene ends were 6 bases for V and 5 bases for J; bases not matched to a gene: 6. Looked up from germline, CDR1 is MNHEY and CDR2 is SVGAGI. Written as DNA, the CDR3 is TGTGCCAGCAGCAAAGGGGGACAGTATGGCTACACCTTC. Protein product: CASSKGGQYGYTF.

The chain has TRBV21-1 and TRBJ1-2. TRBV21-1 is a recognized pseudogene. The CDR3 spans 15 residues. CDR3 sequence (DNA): TGTGCCAGCAGCAAATCCTGGGAGGGTATAGATGGCTACACCTTC. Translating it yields CASSKSWEGIDGYTF.

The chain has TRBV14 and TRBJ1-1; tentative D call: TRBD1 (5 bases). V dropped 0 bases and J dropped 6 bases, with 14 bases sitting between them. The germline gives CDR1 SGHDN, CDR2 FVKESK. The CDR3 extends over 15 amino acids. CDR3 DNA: TGTGCCAGCAGCCAAGATCCCGCCAGGGTCGCTGAAGCTTTCTTT. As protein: CASSQDPARVAEAFF. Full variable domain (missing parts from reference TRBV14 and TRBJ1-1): EAGVTQFPSHSVIEKGQTVTLRCDPISGHDNLYWYRRVMGKEIKFLLHFVKESKQDESGMPNNRFLAERTGGTYSTLKVQPAELEDSGVYFCASSQDPARVAEAFFGQGTRLTVV.

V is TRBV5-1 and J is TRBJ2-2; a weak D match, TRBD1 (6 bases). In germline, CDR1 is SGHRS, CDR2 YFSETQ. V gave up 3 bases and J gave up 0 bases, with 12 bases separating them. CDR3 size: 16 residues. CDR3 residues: CASSSGQFANTGELFF. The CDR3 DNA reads TGCGCCAGCAGCTCTGGACAGTTCGCGAACACCGGGGAGCTGTTTTTT.

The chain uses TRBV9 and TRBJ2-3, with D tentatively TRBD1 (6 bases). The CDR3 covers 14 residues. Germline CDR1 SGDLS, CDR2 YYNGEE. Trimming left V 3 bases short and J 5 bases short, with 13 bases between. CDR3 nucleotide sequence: TGTGCCAGCAGCGCTTGGACAGCAAGAGATACGCAGTATTTT. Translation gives CASSAWTARDTQYF.

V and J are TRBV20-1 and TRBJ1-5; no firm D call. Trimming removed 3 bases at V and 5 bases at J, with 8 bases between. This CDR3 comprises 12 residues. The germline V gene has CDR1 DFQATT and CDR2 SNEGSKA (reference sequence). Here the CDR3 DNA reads TGCAGTGCTAGTACGGGAGATCAGCCCCAGCATTTT. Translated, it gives CSASTGDQPQHF.

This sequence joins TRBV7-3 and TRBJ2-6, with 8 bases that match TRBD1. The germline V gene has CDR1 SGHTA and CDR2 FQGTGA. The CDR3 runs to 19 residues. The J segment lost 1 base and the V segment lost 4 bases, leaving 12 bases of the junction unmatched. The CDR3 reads CASSSLGQGVGSGANVLTF. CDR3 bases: TGTGCCAGCAGCTCATTAGGACAGGGTGTAGGGTCTGGGGCCAACGTCCTGACTTTC.

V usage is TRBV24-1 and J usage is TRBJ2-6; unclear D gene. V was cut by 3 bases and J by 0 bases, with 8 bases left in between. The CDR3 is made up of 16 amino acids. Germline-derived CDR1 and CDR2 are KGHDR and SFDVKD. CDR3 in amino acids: CATSDGGFSGANVLTF. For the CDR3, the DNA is TGTGCCACCAGTGATGGCGGCTTCTCTGGGGCCAACGTCCTGACTTTC.

For the CDR3, the DNA is TGTGCCAGTAGTATAGCCGCTGACAGGCCAAATTCACCCCTCCACTTT. Protein sequence: CASSIAADRPNSPLHF. V is TRBV19 and J is TRBJ1-6; perhaps TRBD1 as D (6 bases). Germline V gene lookup returns CDR1 LNHDA and CDR2 SQIVND (reference sequence). The CDR3 has 16 amino acids. V was cut by 1 base and J by 7 bases, with 14 bases left in between.

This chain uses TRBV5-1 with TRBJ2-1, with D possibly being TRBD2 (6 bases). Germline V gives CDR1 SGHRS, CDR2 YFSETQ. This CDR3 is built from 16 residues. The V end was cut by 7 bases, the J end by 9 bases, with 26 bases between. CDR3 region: CASASSPAGQAGEQFF. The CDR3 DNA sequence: TGCGCCAGCGCCTCCTCCCCGGCGGGGCAGGCGGGTGAGCAGTTCTTC.

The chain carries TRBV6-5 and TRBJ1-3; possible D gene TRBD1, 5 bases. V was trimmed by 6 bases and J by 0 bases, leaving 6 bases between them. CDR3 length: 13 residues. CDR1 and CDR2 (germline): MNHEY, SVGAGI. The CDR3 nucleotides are TGTGCCAGCAGGGACAACTCTGGAAACACCATATATTTT. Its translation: CASRDNSGNTIYF.

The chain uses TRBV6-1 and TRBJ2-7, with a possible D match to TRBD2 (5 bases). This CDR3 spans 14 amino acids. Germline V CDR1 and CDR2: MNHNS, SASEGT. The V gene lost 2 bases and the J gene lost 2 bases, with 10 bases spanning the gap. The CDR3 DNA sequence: TGTGCCAGCAGTGAACGGGGAAACCCCTACGAGCAGTACTTC. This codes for CASSERGNPYEQYF.

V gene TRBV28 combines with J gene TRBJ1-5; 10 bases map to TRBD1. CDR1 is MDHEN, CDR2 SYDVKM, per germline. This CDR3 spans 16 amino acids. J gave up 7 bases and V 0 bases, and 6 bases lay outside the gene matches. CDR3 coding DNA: TGTGCCAGCAGTTTATGGGTGGGGACAGGGGAACAGCCCCAGCATTTT. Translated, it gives CASSLWVGTGEQPQHF. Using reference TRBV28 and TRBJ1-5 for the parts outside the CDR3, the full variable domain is DVKVTQSSRYLVKRTGEKVFLECVQDMDHENMFWYRQDPGLGLRLIYFSYDVKMKEKGDIPEGYSVSREKKERFSLILESASTNQTSMYLCASSLWVGTGEQPQHFGDGTRLSIL.

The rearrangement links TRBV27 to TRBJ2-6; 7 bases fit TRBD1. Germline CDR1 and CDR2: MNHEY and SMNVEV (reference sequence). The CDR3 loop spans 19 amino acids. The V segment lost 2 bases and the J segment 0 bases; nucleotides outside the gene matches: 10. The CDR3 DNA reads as TGTGCCAGCAGTTTAAGTAGGGGGCAACTCGTCTCTGGGGCCAACGTCCTGACTTTC. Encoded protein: CASSLSRGQLVSGANVLTF.

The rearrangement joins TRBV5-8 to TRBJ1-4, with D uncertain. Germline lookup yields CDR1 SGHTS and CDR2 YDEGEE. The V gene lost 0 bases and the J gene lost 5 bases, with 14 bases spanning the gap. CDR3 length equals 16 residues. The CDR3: CASSLAGSLSNEKLFF. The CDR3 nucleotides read TGTGCCAGCAGCTTGGCCGGGTCCCTCTCGAATGAAAAACTGTTTTTT. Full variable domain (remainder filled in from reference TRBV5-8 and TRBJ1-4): EAGVTQSPTHLIKTRGQQATLRCSPISGHTSVYWYQQALGLGLQFLLWYDEGEERNRGNFPPRFSGRQFPNYSSELNVNALELEDSALYLCASSLAGSLSNEKLFFGSGTQLSVL.

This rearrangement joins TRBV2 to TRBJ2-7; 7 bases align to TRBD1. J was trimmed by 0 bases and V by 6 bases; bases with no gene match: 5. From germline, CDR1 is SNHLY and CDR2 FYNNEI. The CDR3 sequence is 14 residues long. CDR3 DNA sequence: TGTGCCAGCAGGCGACAGGGAGACTCCTACGAGCAGTACTTC. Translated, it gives CASRRQGDSYEQYF.

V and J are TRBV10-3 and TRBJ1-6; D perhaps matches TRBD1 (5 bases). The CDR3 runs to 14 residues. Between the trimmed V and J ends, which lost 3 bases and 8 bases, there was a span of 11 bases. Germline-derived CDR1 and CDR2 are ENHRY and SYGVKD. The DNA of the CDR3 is TGTGCCATCAGTGATAGGGGTGGTGATTCACCCCTCCACTTT. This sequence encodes CAISDRGGDSPLHF.

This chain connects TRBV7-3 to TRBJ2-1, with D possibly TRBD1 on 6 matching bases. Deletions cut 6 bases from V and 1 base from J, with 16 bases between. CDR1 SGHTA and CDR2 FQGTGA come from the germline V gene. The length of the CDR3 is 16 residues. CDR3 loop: CASSQQGTGSYNEQFF. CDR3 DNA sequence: TGTGCCAGCAGTCAACAGGGAACAGGATCCTACAATGAGCAGTTCTTC.

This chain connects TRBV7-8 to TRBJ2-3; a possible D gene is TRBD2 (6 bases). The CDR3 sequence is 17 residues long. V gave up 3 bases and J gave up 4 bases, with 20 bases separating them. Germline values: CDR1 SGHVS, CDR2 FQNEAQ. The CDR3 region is CASSLASPGAGPDTQYF. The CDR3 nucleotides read TGTGCCAGCAGCTTGGCTTCCCCGGGAGCAGGACCAGATACGCAGTATTTT.

In DNA form, the CDR3 reads TGTGCCACCAGTGATTTGGGAGGGGAAGGGTCCGGGGAGCTGTTTTTT. Its protein is CATSDLGGEGSGELFF. The chain joins TRBV24-1 to TRBJ2-2; a possible D gene is TRBD2 (6 bases). Germline CDR1 reads KGHDR; CDR2 reads SFDVKD. This CDR3 has 16 residues. Trimming took 0 bases from V and 6 from J, leaving 13 bases between them.

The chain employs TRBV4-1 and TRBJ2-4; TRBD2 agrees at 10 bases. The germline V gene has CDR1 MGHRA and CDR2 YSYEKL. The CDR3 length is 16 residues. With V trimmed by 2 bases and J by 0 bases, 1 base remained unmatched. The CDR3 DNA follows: TGCGCCAGCAGCCAACTAGCGGGAGTAGCCAAAAACATTCAGTACTTC. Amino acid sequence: CASSQLAGVAKNIQYF.